The 9 T cell receptor beta chains presented below share a single source sample, sequenced in a study of neurological immune-mediated disorders. MiXCR was run by TCRdb on the 5' RACE reads, yielding one entry per CDR3 protein. The table has tens of thousands of distinct CDR3 sequences, under 7.5% seen once. Source material: PBMCs. These receptors originate from a woman aged 40 to 50 in good health.

The chain joins TRBV24-1 to TRBJ1-5; tentatively, D is TRBD1 (5 bases). The ends were cut back, 9 bases at V and 1 base at J, with 9 bases in the middle. Germline loops: CDR1 KGHDR, CDR2 SFDVKD. This CDR3 contains 13 residues. The CDR3 loop reads CATQWGSNQPQHF. The CDR3 nucleotides are TGTGCCACCCAATGGGGGAGCAATCAGCCCCAGCATTTT.

This clonotype has ten or more counts. This chain links TRBV5-1 with TRBJ1-6, with a possible D match to TRBD1 (6 bases). Trimming stripped 4 bases from V and 5 bases from J, with 10 bases between. This CDR3 region has 14 residues. Looked up from germline, CDR1 is SGHRS and CDR2 is YFSETQ. The CDR3 bases are TGCGCCAGCAGCCTCCGACAGGATAATTCACCCCTCCACTTT. Encoded protein: CASSLRQDNSPLHF.

This clonotype showed up many times. The chain recombines TRBV3-1 with TRBJ2-7, with a possible D match to TRBD1 (6 bases). V was pared by 3 bases and J by 4 bases, with 16 bases between. Germline V gene data show CDR1 as LGHDT and CDR2 as YNNKEL (reference sequence). The CDR3 length is 15 residues. The CDR3 region has the DNA TGTGCCAGCAGCCATGAAACAGGGAAACCATACGAGCAGTACTTC. As protein: CASSHETGKPYEQYF.

This clonotype occurred many times. This chain connects TRBV2 to TRBJ2-7; D gene ambiguous. The CDR3 runs 15 residues. CDR1 SNHLY and CDR2 FYNNEI come from the germline V gene. Trimming cost V 0 bases and J 1 base, with 10 bases left between them. The DNA of the CDR3 is TGTGCCAGCAGTGAAGCGCTTTTGGATTCCTACGAGCAGTACGTC. Amino acids: CASSEALLDSYEQYV.

Ten or more counts support this clonotype. The rearrangement uses TRBV5-1 and TRBJ2-6; D unclear. CDR3 length equals 14 residues. The germline V gene has CDR1 SGHRS and CDR2 YFSETQ. The V end lost 2 bases, the J end lost 1 base, and 4 bases lay between the germline ends. The CDR3 DNA is TGCGCCAGCAGCTTCACTTCTGGGGCCAACGTCCTGACTTTC. Protein sequence: CASSFTSGANVLTF. The full variable domain, rest sourced from reference TRBV5-1 and TRBJ2-6, is KAGVTQTPRYLIKTRGQQVTLSCSPISGHRSVSWYQQTPGQGLQFLFEYFSETQRNKGNFPGRFSGRQFSNSRSEMNVSTLELGDSALYLCASSFTSGANVLTFGAGSRLTVL.

This clonotype was found a few times. DNA for the CDR3: TGTGCCAGCAGCTCGGGACGAGCGGAGCAGTACGTC. The encoded protein is CASSSGRAEQYV. This rearrangement joins TRBV7-9 to TRBJ2-7, with D perhaps given as TRBD1 or TRBD2 (5 bases each). In germline, CDR1 is SEHNR, CDR2 FQNEAQ (reference sequence). Trimming took off 4 bases at V and 7 bases at J, with 11 bases between the two ends. This CDR3 region has 12 residues.

With regard to this clonotype: Germline and junction disagree at one end, which may indicate a read error. The chain employs TRBV24-1 and TRBJ2-3, with D unresolved. Per the germline V gene, CDR1 is KGHDR and CDR2 is SFDVKD. The CDR3 totals 12 residues. CDR3 residues: CANSEGIDTQYF. For the CDR3, the DNA is TGTGCCAACAGTGAAGGAATAGATACGCAGTATTTT.

The CDR3 DNA sequence: TGCAGTGCCGTATCTAGCGGGAGTGGTTTTCTTGGTGAGCAGTTCTTC. Its translation is CSAVSSGSGFLGEQFF. The J gene is TRBJ2-1, the V gene TRBV20-1, with TRBD2 matching 10 bases. Germline trimming cut 6 bases from V and 9 bases from J; bases unmatched to any gene: 17. The CDR3 length is 16 residues. Germline V CDR1 and CDR2: DFQATT, SNEGSKA (reference sequence).

This clonotype was seen at least ten times. This chain joins TRBV20-1 and TRBJ2-7, with TRBD2 as a possible D gene (6 bases). This CDR3 is 13 amino acids long. V gave up 1 base and J gave up 3 bases, with 10 bases separating them. Germline lookup yields CDR1 DFQATT and CDR2 SNEGSKA (reference sequence). The CDR3 bases are TGCAGTGCTAGAGCCGGGAGTGACTACGAGCAGTACTTC. It yields the protein CSARAGSDYEQYF.